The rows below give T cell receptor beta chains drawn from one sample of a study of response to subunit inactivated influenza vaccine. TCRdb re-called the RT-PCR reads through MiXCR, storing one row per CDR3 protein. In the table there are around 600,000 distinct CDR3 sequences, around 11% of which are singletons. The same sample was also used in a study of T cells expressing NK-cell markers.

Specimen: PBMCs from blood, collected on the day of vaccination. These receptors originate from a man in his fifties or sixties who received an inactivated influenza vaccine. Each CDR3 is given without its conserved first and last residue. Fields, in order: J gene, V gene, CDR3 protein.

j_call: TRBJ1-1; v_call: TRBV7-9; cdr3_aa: ASSLLSRNTEAF
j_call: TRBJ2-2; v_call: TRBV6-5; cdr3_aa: ASSSSDRGGTGELF
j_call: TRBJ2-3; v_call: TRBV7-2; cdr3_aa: ASSLRFSGRSDTQY
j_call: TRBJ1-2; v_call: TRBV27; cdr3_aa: ASSLGRAYGYT
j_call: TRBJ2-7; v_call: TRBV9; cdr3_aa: ASSPDPSGNYEQY
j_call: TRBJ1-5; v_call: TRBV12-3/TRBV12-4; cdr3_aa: ASSSHPTGTQPQH
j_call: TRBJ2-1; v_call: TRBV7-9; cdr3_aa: ASSGGTSGYNEQF
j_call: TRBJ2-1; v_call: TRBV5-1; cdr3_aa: ASSIGLAGAYNEQF
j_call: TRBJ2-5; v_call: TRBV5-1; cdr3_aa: ASSLEWQGEGETQY
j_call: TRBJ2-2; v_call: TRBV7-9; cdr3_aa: ASSPRQGYTGELF
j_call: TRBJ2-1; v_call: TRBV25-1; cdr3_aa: ASRPTGGGRALLF
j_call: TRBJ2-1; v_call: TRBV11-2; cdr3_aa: ASRSIRGGGNEQF
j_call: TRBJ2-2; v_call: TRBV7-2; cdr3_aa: ASSLTDRGHVGTGELF
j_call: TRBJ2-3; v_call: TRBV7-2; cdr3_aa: ASSLGPTSVVSDTQY
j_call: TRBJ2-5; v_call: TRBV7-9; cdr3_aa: ASSMGGQETQY
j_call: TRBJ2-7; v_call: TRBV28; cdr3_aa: ASRLALAGGREQY
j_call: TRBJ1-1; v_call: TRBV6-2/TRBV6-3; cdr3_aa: ASRPTSATAEAF
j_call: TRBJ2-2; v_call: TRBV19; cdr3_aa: ASSVWDAGELF
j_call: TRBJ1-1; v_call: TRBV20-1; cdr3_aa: CARDSGVPTMNTEAF
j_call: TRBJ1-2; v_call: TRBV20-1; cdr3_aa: SARVVRVTGGYT
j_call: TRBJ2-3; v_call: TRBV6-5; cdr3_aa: ASSYSWTPRDTQY
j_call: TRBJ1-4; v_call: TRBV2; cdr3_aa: ASSREKLF
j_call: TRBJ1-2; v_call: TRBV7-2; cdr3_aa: ASNQGAGDYGYT
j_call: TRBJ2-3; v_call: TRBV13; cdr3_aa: ASSLSAAPLLY
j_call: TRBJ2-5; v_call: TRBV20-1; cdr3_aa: SASVGFQETQY
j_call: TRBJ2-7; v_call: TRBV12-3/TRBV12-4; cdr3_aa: ASSFGHGAVEQY
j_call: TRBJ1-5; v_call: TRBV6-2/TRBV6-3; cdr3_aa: ASSYEGAGSNQPQH
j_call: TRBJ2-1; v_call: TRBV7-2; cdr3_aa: ASSDRGRGAYNEQF
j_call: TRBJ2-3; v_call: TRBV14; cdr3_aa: ASSQMGRGLTDTQY
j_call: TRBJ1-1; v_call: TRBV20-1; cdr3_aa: SATRGGAEAF
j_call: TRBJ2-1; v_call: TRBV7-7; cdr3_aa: ASSLEAGAWNEQF
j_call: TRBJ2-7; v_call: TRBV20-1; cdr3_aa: SAIFILPGQGIPEQY
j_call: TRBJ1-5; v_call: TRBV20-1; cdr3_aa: SARGDSYSNQPQH
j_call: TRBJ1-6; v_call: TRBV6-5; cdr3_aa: ASSYSMYNSPLH
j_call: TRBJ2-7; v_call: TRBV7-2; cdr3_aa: ASSARQVYEQY
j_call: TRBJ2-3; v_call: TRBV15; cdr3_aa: ATSKELAGFTDTQY
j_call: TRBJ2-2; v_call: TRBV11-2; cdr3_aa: ASSFNGGLNTGELF
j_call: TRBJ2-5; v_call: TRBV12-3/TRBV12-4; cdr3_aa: PSSFAGVVVQY
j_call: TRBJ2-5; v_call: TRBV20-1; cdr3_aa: SARTPGQGLKTQY
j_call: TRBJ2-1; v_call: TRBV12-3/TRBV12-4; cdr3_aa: ASSLEQYNEQF
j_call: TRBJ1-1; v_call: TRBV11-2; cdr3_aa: ASSLDRVRTEAF
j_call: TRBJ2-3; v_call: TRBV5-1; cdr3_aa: ASSHRGRSTDTQY
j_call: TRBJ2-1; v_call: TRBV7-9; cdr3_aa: ASSFLGGDYEQF
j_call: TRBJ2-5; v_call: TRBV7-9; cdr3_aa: ASSLSFPVWETQY
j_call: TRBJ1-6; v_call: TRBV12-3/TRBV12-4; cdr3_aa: ASSEDSYNSPLH
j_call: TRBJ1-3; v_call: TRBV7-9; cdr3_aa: ASSPGTGRSGNTIY
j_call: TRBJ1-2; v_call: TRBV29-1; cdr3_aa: SDQTGGSYGYT
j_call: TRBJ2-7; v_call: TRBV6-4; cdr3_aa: ASRDGTGTQY
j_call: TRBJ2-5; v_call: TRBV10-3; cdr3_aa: AISEFTGIRGTQY
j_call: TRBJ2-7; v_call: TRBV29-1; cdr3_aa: SVGRDKNYEQY
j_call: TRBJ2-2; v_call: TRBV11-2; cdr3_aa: ASRPLPGQGADTGELF
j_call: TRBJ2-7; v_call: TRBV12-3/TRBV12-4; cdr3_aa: ASSLRPSGGYEQY
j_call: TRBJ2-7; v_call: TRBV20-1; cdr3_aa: SAMGGRSGYEQY
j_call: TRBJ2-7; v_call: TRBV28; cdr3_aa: ASSLTGSVYEQY
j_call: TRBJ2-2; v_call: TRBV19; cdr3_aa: ASSGGRGDGELF
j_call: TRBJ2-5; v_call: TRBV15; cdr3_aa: ATSRDQLAWQETQY
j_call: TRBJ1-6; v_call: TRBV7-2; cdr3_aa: ASSSRTGENSPLH
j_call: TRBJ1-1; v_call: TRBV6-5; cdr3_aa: ASSSYTGGGTEAF
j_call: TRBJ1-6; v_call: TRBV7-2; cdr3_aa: ASSLGGTWNSPLH
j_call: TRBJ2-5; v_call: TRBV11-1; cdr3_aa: ASSPDRRETQY